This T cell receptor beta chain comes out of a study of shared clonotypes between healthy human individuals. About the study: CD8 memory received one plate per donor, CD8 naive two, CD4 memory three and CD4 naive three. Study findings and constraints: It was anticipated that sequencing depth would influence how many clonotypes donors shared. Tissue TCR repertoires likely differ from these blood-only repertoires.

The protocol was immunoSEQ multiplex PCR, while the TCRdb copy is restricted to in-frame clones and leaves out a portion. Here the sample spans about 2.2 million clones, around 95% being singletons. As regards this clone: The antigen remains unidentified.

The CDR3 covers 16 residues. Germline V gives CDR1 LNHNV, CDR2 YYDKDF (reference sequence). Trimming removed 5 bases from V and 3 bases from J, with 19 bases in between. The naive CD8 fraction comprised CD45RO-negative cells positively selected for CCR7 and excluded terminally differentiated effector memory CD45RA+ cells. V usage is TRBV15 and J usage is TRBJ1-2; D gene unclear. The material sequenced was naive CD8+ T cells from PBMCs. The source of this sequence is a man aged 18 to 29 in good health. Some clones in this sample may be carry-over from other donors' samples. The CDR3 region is CATSPSELGKYYGYTF. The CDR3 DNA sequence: TGTGCCACCAGCCCTTCAGAGCTCGGGAAGTACTATGGCTACACCTTC.